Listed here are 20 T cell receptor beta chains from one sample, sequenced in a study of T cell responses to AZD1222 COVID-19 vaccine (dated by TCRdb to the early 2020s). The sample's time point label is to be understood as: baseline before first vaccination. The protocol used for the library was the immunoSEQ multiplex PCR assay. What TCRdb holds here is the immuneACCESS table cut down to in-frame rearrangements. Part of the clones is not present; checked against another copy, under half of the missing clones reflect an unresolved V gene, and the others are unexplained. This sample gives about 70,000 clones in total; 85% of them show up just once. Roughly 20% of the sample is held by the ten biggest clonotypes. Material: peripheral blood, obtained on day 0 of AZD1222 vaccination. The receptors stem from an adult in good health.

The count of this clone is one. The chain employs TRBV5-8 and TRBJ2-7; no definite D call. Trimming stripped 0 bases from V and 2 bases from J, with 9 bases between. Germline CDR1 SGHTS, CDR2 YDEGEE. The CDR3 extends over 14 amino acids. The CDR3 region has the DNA TGTGCCAGCAGCTTGGTTAGAGGTACCTACGAGCAGTACTTC. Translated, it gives CASSLVRGTYEQYF.

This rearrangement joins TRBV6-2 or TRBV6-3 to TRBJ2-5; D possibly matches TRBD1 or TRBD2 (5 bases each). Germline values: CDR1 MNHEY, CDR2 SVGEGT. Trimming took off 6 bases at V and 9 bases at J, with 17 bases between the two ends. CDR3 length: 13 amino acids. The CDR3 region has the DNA TGTGCCAGCAGCGGGACCACTCTCGGAGCCCAGTACTTC. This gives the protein CASSGTTLGAQYF.

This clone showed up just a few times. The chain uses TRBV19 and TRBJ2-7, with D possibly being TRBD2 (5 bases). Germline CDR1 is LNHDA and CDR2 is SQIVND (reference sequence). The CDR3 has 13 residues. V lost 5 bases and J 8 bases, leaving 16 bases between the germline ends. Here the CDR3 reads CASSSSGSLKQYF. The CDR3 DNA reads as TGTGCCAGTAGTTCCAGCGGATCTTTGAAGCAGTACTTC.

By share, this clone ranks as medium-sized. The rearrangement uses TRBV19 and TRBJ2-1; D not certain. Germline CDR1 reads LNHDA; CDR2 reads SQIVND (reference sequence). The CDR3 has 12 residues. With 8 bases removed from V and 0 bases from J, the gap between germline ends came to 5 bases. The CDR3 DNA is TGTGCCAGTGCGGTCTCCTACAATGAGCAGTTCTTC. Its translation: CASAVSYNEQFF.

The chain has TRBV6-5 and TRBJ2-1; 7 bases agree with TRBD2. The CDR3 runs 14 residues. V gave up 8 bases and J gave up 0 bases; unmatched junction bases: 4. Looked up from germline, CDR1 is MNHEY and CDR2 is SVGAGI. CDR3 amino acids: CASGGVLSYNEQFF. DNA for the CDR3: TGTGCCAGCGGGGGGGTCCTCTCCTACAATGAGCAGTTCTTC.

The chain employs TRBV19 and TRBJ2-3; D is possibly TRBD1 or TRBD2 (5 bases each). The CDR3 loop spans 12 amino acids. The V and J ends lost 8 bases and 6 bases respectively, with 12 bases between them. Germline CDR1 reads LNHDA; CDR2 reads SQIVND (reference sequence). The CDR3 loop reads CASGDLADTQYF. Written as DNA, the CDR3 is TGTGCCAGTGGGGACCTTGCGGATACGCAGTATTTT.

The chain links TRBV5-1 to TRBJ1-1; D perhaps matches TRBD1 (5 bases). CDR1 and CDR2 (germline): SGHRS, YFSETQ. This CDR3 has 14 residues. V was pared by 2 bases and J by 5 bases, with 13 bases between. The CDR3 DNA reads TGCGCCAGCAGCTTTTCAGGGATAGAAACTGAAGCTTTCTTT. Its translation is CASSFSGIETEAFF. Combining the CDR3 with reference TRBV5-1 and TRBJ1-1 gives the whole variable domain KAGVTQTPRYLIKTRGQQVTLSCSPISGHRSVSWYQQTPGQGLQFLFEYFSETQRNKGNFPGRFSGRQFSNSRSEMNVSTLELGDSALYLCASSFSGIETEAFFGQGTRLTVV.

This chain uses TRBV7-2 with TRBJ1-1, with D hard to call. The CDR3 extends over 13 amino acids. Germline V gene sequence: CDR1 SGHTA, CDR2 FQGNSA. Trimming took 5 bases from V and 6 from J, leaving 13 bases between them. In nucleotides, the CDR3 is TGTGCCAGCAGCACCCCCCTTGGGTCTGAAGCTTTCTTT. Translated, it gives CASSTPLGSEAFF.

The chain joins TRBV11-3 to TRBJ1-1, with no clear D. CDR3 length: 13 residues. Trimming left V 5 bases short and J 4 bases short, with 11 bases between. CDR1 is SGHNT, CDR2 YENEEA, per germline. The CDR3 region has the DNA TGTGCCAGCAGCCAAGAAAGGGCCACTGAAGCTTTCTTT. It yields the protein CASSQERATEAFF.

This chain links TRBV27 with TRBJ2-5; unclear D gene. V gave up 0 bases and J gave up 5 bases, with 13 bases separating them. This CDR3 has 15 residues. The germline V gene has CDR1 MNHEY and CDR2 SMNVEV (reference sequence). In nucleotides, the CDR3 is TGTGCCAGCAGTTTATCTGCACCTTCAAGGGAGACCCAGTACTTC. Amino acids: CASSLSAPSRETQYF.

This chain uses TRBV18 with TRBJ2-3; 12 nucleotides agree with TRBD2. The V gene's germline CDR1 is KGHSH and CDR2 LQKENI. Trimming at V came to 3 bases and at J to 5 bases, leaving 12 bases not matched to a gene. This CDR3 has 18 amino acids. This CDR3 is CASSPNRLAGALGDTQYF. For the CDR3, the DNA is TGTGCCAGCTCACCGAACAGACTAGCGGGAGCCTTGGGAGATACGCAGTATTTT.

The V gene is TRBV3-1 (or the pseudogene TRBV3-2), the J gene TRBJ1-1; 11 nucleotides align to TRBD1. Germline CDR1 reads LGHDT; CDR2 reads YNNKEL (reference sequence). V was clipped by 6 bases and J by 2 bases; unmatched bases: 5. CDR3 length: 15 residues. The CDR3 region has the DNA TGTGCCAGCAGGGACAGGGGGCTTGTAAACACTGAAGCTTTCTTT. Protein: CASRDRGLVNTEAFF.

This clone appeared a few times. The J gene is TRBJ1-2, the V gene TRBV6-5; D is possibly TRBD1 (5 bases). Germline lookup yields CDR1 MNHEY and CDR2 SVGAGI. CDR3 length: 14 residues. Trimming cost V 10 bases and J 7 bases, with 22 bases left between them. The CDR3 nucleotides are TGTGCCACCAGCCTACGGAGGGGTGGGGGTGGCTACACCTTC. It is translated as CATSLRRGGGGYTF.

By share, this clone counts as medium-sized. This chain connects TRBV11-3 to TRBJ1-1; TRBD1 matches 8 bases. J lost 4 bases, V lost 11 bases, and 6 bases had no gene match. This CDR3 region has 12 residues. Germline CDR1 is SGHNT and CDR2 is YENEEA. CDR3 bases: TGTGCCGGGCGACAGGGGCGCACTGAAGCTTTCTTT. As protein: CAGRQGRTEAFF.

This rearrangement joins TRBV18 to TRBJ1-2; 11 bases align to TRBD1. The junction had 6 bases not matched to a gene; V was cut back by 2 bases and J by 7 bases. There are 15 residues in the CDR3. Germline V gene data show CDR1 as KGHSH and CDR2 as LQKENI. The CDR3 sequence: CASSPSRDRGAGYTF. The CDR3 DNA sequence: TGTGCCAGCTCACCATCCCGGGACAGGGGGGCTGGCTACACCTTC.

CDR3 in amino acids: CASFRREAFF. CDR3 nucleotides: TGTGCCAGTTTTCGGAGGGAAGCTTTCTTT. The chain combines TRBV19 with TRBJ1-1; D unresolved. From germline, CDR1 is LNHDA and CDR2 SQIVND (reference sequence). V was trimmed by 8 bases and J by 8 bases, leaving 9 bases between them. This CDR3 region has 10 residues.

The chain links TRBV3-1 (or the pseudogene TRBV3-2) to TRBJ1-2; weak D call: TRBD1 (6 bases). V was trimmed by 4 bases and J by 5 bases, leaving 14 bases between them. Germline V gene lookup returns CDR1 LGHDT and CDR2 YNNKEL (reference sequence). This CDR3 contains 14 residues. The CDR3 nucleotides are TGTGCCAGCAGCCCTGGAGGGACACAGTATGGCTACACCTTC. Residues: CASSPGGTQYGYTF.

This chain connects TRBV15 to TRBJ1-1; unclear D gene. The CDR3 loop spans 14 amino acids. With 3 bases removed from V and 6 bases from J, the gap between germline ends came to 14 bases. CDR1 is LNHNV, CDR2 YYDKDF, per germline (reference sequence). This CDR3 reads CATSSRHHKAEAFF. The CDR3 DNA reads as TGTGCCACCAGCAGTCGACATCATAAAGCTGAAGCTTTCTTT.

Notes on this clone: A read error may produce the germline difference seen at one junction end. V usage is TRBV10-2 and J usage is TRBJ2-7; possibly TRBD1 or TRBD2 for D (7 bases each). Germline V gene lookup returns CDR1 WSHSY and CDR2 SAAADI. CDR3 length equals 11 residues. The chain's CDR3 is CASSEGGDSHF. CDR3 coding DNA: TGCGCCAGCAGTGAGGGGGGGGACAGTCACTTC.

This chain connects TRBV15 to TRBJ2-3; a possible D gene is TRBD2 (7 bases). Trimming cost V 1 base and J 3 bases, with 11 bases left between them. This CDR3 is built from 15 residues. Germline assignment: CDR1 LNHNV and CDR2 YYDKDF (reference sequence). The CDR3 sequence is CATSRGTRGTDTQYF. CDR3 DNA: TGTGCCACCAGCAGAGGGACTAGGGGGACAGATACGCAGTATTTT.